This T cell receptor beta chain was sequenced during a study of T cells in localized non-small cell lung cancer. Comments on this clone: Its antigen is unknown.

Sequencing was performed with immunoSEQ multiplex PCR; in TCRdb, only in-frame clones are kept and a portion is missing. The sample has about 46,000 clones; 81% are singletons. Overall study results and limits: Uninvolved adjacent lung had higher T cell clonality than tumor and all other tissues. Adjacent lung was found to contain a median roughly 58 of the top 100 tumor clones.

Sequenced here: peripheral blood mononuclear cells, sampled before any cancer treatment. The receptor's source is a man between 40 and 70 years old with stage III lung adenocarcinoma.

Here the CDR3 reads CASSLRGVLYNEQFF. The CDR3, as DNA: TGTGCCAGCAGTCTCCGGGGTGTTCTTTACAATGAGCAGTTCTTC. The chain uses TRBV27 and TRBJ2-1, with TRBD2 as a possible D gene (5 bases). The CDR3 totals 15 residues. The germline CDR1 and CDR2 sequences are MNHEY and SMNVEV (reference sequence). Trimming removed 5 bases at V and 4 bases at J, with 15 bases between.